The 30 T cell receptor beta chains in this list originate from one sample, sequenced in a study of TIL therapy for anti-PD-1-resistant metastatic lung cancer. Sequencing used immunoSEQ v3. Profiling relied on immunoSEQ multiplex PCR, and the TCRdb table lists in-frame clones only, not all of them. The sample lists 36,000 or so clones; 73% were seen once. Time point specified: pre-treatment sample, taken before nivolumab and TIL therapy. This specimen was blood, taken at baseline. These receptors originate from a person aged 25 to 80 with non-small cell lung cancer.

The rearrangement joins TRBV7-3 to TRBJ1-6, with TRBD1 identical over 9 bases. V shed 4 bases and J 4 bases; nucleotides not matched to a gene: 5. CDR3 length: 16 amino acids. Per the germline V gene, CDR1 is SGHTA and CDR2 is FQGTGA. The CDR3 is CASSYTGGLYNSPLHF. The DNA for the CDR3 is TGTGCCAGCAGCTACACAGGGGGCTTATATAATTCACCCCTCCACTTT. Complete variable domain (other parts from reference TRBV7-3 and TRBJ1-6): GAGVSQTPSNKVTEKGKYVELRCDPISGHTALYWYRQSLGQGPEFLIYFQGTGAADDSGLPNDRFFAVRPEGSVSTLKIQRTERGDSAVYLCASSYTGGLYNSPLHFGNGTRLTVT.

J is TRBJ1-2 and V is TRBV2, with a possible D match to TRBD1 (5 bases). The V end was cut by 7 bases, the J end by 14 bases, with 23 bases between. The CDR3 spans 13 residues. In germline, CDR1 is SNHLY, CDR2 FYNNEI. The CDR3 protein is CASKGDGGPRRTF. CDR3 DNA sequence: TGTGCCAGCAAAGGGGACGGTGGGCCGCGAAGGACCTTC.

The rearrangement joins TRBV9 to TRBJ1-3; D not resolved. This CDR3 is 13 amino acids long. Trimming took off 4 bases at V and 4 bases at J, with 9 bases between the two ends. Germline lookup yields CDR1 SGDLS and CDR2 YYNGEE. As DNA, the CDR3 is TGTGCCAGCAGCCCCGCAGGAGGAAACACCATATATTTT. Translating it yields CASSPAGGNTIYF.

CDR3 nucleotides: TGTGCCAGCAGTGAGCCCGGGACAGTGAACACTGAAGCTTTCTTT. It codes for CASSEPGTVNTEAFF. The chain couples TRBV2 to TRBJ1-1, with 7 bases lining up with TRBD1. Germline CDR1 reads SNHLY; CDR2 reads FYNNEI. CDR3 length: 15 amino acids. The junction had 4 bases not matched to a gene; V was cut back by 3 bases and J by 0 bases.

The gene calls are TRBV6-5 and TRBJ1-6; 8 positions agree with TRBD1. The V segment lost 6 bases and the J segment 8 bases; nucleotides outside the gene matches: 9. CDR1 and CDR2 (germline): MNHEY, SVGAGI. CDR3 size: 15 residues. CDR3 sequence reads: CASSWTGNDDSPLHF. CDR3 nucleotide sequence: TGTGCCAGCAGCTGGACAGGGAATGACGATTCACCCCTCCACTTT.

The chain combines TRBV7-3 with TRBJ2-5; 7 bases match TRBD2. CDR3 length equals 15 residues. Unmatched junction bases numbered 8, after V lost 2 bases and J lost 5 bases. Germline V gene data show CDR1 as SGHTA and CDR2 as FQGTGA. For the CDR3, the DNA is TGTGCCAGCAGCTTAGGAGGCGGGAGTAGGGAGACCCAGTACTTC. Translation gives CASSLGGGSRETQYF. Supplemented by reference TRBV7-3 and TRBJ2-5, the full variable domain reads GAGVSQTPSNKVTEKGKYVELRCDPISGHTALYWYRQSLGQGPEFLIYFQGTGAADDSGLPNDRFFAVRPEGSVSTLKIQRTERGDSAVYLCASSLGGGSRETQYFGPGTRLLVL.

This sequence joins TRBV19 and TRBJ2-7; possibly TRBD1 for D (5 bases). V was cut by 5 bases and J by 0 bases, with 11 bases left in between. This CDR3 has 14 amino acids. The germline V gene encodes CDR1 LNHDA and CDR2 SQIVND (reference sequence). CDR3 residues: CASSPRRGSYEQYF. The CDR3 DNA follows: TGTGCCAGTAGTCCCAGAAGGGGCTCCTACGAGCAGTACTTC.

CDR3 in DNA: TGTGCCAGCAGCTGGGAGGGGGGTTCAGGCCAGCCCCAGCATTTT. It codes for CASSWEGGSGQPQHF. The chain links TRBV28 to TRBJ1-5; possible D gene TRBD1, 6 bases. Germline assignment: CDR1 MDHEN and CDR2 SYDVKM. With 6 bases removed from V and 7 bases from J, the gap between germline ends came to 19 bases. This CDR3 is 15 amino acids long.

This clone was recorded a few times. The chain carries TRBV6-6 and TRBJ1-1; 8 bases align to TRBD1. Germline V lookup: CDR1 MNHNY, CDR2 SVGAGI (reference sequence). The ends lost 6 bases at V and 7 bases at J; junction bases unmatched: 7. The CDR3 spans 13 residues. CDR3 protein: CASSQTGANEAFF. The CDR3 coding sequence is TGTGCCAGCAGCCAGACAGGGGCCAATGAAGCTTTCTTT.

CDR3 DNA sequence: TGTGCCAGCAGTGAAGGTCAGGGGGTTTTGAGGGAGCAGTACTTC. This codes for CASSEGQGVLREQYF. The chain joins TRBV2 to TRBJ2-7; 7 bases are a match to TRBD1. Germline V lookup: CDR1 SNHLY, CDR2 FYNNEI. The CDR3 loop spans 15 amino acids. J lost 7 bases, V lost 1 base, and 10 bases had no gene match. The full variable domain, with the rest looked up from reference TRBV2 and TRBJ2-7, is EPEVTQTPSHQVTQMGQEVILRCVPISNHLYFYWYRQILGQKVEFLVSFYNNEISEKSEIFDDQFSVERPDGSNFTLKIRSTKLEDSAMYFCASSEGQGVLREQYFGPGTRLTVT.

The chain couples TRBV6-6 to TRBJ1-5; D unresolved. CDR3 length: 13 amino acids. Germline V gene sequence: CDR1 MNHNY, CDR2 SVGAGI (reference sequence). Deletions cut 8 bases from V and 7 bases from J, with 15 bases between. The CDR3 bases are TGTGCCAGCTCCCAAGGAGAAAGGCAGCCCCAGCATTTT. It yields the protein CASSQGERQPQHF.

The chain couples TRBV6-6 to TRBJ1-3; D might be TRBD1 (5 bases). From germline, CDR1 is MNHNY and CDR2 SVGAGI (reference sequence). CDR3 length: 16 residues. The germline V and J ends were trimmed by 0 bases and 4 bases, with 13 bases remaining between them. The CDR3 spells CASSYSGELRGNTIYF. CDR3 coding DNA: TGTGCCAGCAGTTACTCGGGGGAATTAAGGGGAAACACCATATATTTT.

The genes are TRBV28 and TRBJ1-5; D not resolved. V lost 5 bases and J lost 3, with 17 bases in between. The CDR3 is 16 amino acids. Germline lookup yields CDR1 MDHEN and CDR2 SYDVKM. DNA of the CDR3: TGTGCCAGCAGTCATTCCGAGCCGTCGTACAATCAGCCCCAGCATTTT. Protein product: CASSHSEPSYNQPQHF.

The chain is built from TRBV9 and TRBJ1-6, with D unresolved. CDR3 length equals 16 residues. CDR1 and CDR2 from the germline V gene are SGDLS and YYNGEE. The V end was cut by 0 bases, the J end by 6 bases, with 13 bases between. The CDR3 loop reads CASSVGTGLSNSPLHF. CDR3 sequence (DNA): TGTGCCAGCAGCGTAGGGACGGGCCTATCTAATTCACCCCTCCACTTT.

The chain carries TRBV19 and TRBJ2-7; no reliable D call. The CDR3 covers 14 residues. V shed 3 bases and J shed 2 bases, with 11 bases lying between them. Germline values: CDR1 LNHDA, CDR2 SQIVND (reference sequence). DNA for the CDR3: TGTGCCAGTAGTATGGGGAAAGGCCCCTACGAGCAGTACTTC. Encoded protein: CASSMGKGPYEQYF.

The gene calls are TRBV27 and TRBJ1-4, with D perhaps TRBD1 (5 bases). V was shortened by 4 bases and J by 9 bases, with 18 bases between the two germline ends. This CDR3 has 15 residues. Germline CDR1 and CDR2: MNHEY and SMNVEV (reference sequence). CDR3 sequence (DNA): TGTGCCAGCAGTTCCCCCGGGGGGGGATCTAAAAAACTGTTTTTT. Translating gives CASSSPGGGSKKLFF. The complete variable domain, with remaining parts taken from reference TRBV27 and TRBJ1-4, reads EAQVTQNPRYLITVTGKKLTVTCSQNMNHEYMSWYRQDPGLGLRQIYYSMNVEVTDKGDVPEGYKVSRKEKRNFPLILESPSPNQTSLYFCASSSPGGGSKKLFFGSGTQLSVL.

The chain employs TRBV4-1 and TRBJ2-5; a weak D match, TRBD2 (5 bases). The length of the CDR3 is 16 residues. Germline-derived CDR1 and CDR2 are MGHRA and YSYEKL. The ends were cut back, 2 bases at V and 5 bases at J, with 18 bases in the middle. CDR3: CASSQRLSPTRETQYF. CDR3 DNA sequence: TGCGCCAGCAGCCAACGACTAAGCCCTACGAGGGAGACCCAGTACTTC.

This clone has a handful of counts. The chain has TRBV5-1 and TRBJ2-2; 7 bases are a match to TRBD1. CDR3 size: 15 residues. With 4 bases clipped from V and 1 base from J, the junction kept 4 bases outside the gene matches. The germline V gene encodes CDR1 SGHRS and CDR2 YFSETQ. CDR3 nucleotide sequence: TGCGCCAGCAGCCGACGACAGGGGAACACCGGGGAGCTGTTTTTT. Its translation: CASSRRQGNTGELFF.

This clone appeared once. The chain links TRBV28 to TRBJ2-5, with D maybe TRBD1 (5 bases). The CDR3 runs to 19 residues. Germline assignment: CDR1 MDHEN and CDR2 SYDVKM. The ends were cut back, 4 bases at V and 0 bases at J, with 24 bases in the middle. The CDR3 loop is CASSSPDLQGIRYQETQYF. CDR3 DNA sequence: TGTGCCAGCAGTTCACCGGACCTTCAGGGAATAAGGTACCAAGAGACCCAGTACTTC.

The gene calls are TRBV19 and TRBJ1-4, with TRBD1 as a possible D gene (6 bases). The V gene lost 3 bases and the J gene lost 0 bases, with 11 bases spanning the gap. Germline V gene sequence: CDR1 LNHDA, CDR2 SQIVND (reference sequence). The CDR3 sequence is 16 residues long. The CDR3 spells CASSILWTATNEKLFF. In DNA, the CDR3 is TGTGCCAGTAGTATCCTATGGACAGCAACTAATGAAAAACTGTTTTTT.

The rearrangement joins TRBV27 to TRBJ2-7; TRBD2 might be the D (6 bases). This CDR3 is built from 14 residues. Trimming took off 3 bases at V and 2 bases at J, with 11 bases between the two ends. The germline gives CDR1 MNHEY, CDR2 SMNVEV (reference sequence). The CDR3 DNA follows: TGTGCCAGCAGTTTTAGCGGCCAAACCTACGAGCAGTACTTC. Its translation is CASSFSGQTYEQYF.

V is TRBV10-3 and J is TRBJ2-1; 9 nucleotides agree with TRBD2. The V gene's germline CDR1 is ENHRY and CDR2 SYGVKD. The trim removed 10 bases at V and 4 bases at J, leaving 8 bases unmatched. This CDR3 comprises 14 residues. The CDR3 loop is CATYGTSMYNEQFF. CDR3 nucleotides: TGTGCCACCTACGGGACTAGCATGTACAATGAGCAGTTCTTC.

About this clone: Likely a read error: the CDR3 ends without its conserved phenylalanine or tryptophan. Because the CDR3's place on the DNA is in doubt, the DNA is left out and the CDR3 is given as listed by TCRdb. The chain has TRBV5-4 and TRBJ1-4. The CDR3 has 9 residues if both end residues are counted. Germline V gene data show CDR1 as SGHNT and CDR2 as YYREEE (reference sequence). The CDR3 sequence: CASSSEDNL.

CDR3 protein: CAWSPTGNTIYF. Here the CDR3 DNA reads TGTGCCTGGAGTCCAACTGGAAACACCATATATTTT. The chain employs TRBV30 and TRBJ1-3; D uncertain. The CDR3 consists of 12 residues. The germline gives CDR1 GTSNPN, CDR2 SVGIG (reference sequence). The V and J ends lost 2 bases and 2 bases respectively, with 4 bases between them. Full variable domain (rest looked up from reference TRBV30 and TRBJ1-3): SQTIHQWPATLVQPVGSPLSLECTVEGTSNPNLYWYRQAAGRGLQLLFYSVGIGQISSEVPQNLSASRPQDRQFILSSKKLLLSDSGFYLCAWSPTGNTIYFGEGSWLTVV.

The chain uses TRBV9 and TRBJ1-1, with D possibly matching TRBD1 (5 bases). The CDR3 has 14 amino acids. Trimming stripped 3 bases from V and 7 bases from J, with 16 bases between. Germline V gene lookup returns CDR1 SGDLS and CDR2 YYNGEE. CDR3 DNA: TGTGCCAGCAGCGCGCAGGGTGGCCCACGTGAAGCTTTCTTT. It translates to CASSAQGGPREAFF.

V and J are TRBV27 and TRBJ1-6; TRBD1 agrees at 7 bases. The V gene's germline CDR1 is MNHEY and CDR2 SMNVEV (reference sequence). Trimming removed 2 bases from V and 6 bases from J; junction bases left unmatched: 4. The CDR3 runs 15 residues. CDR3 in amino acids: CASSLRSGGNSPLHF. CDR3 coding DNA: TGTGCCAGCAGTTTACGGTCAGGGGGTAATTCACCCCTCCACTTT.

V gene TRBV4-1 combines with J gene TRBJ2-1; D is unresolved. The CDR3 covers 16 residues. Germline V gene lookup returns CDR1 MGHRA and CDR2 YSYEKL. Trimming stripped 0 bases from V and 1 base from J, with 10 bases between. CDR3 sequence reads: CASSQDSSISYNEQFF. In DNA, the CDR3 is TGCGCCAGCAGCCAAGATTCCAGCATTTCCTACAATGAGCAGTTCTTC.

The rearrangement uses TRBV7-8 and TRBJ2-3; D may be TRBD2 (5 bases). The V end lost 5 bases, the J end lost 4 bases, and 13 bases lay between the germline ends. There are 14 residues in the CDR3. CDR1 SGHVS and CDR2 FQNEAQ come from the germline V gene. CDR3 in DNA: TGTGCCAGCAGCAAACAAAGACTACCAGATACGCAGTATTTT. Translated, it gives CASSKQRLPDTQYF.

The rearrangement uses TRBV28 and TRBJ2-7; TRBD2 aligns across 8 bases. Trimming cost V 4 bases and J 3 bases; bases outside gene matches: 5. From germline, CDR1 is MDHEN and CDR2 SYDVKM. There are 14 residues in the CDR3. The DNA for the CDR3 is TGTGCCAGCAGTTCTAGTAGCGGGGACTACGAGCAGTACTTC. Its protein product is CASSSSSGDYEQYF.

CDR3 nucleotide sequence: TGTGCCAGCAGCTCGGAAAGGACAGGGGTCCGCGAGCAGTACTTC. Its protein product is CASSSERTGVREQYF. The J gene is TRBJ2-7, the V gene TRBV7-9, with 9 bases aligning to TRBD1. V was clipped by 4 bases and J by 6 bases; unmatched bases: 10. Germline-derived CDR1 and CDR2 are SEHNR and FQNEAQ (reference sequence). The CDR3 is made up of 15 amino acids.